This TCR beta chain is from a study of blood T cell repertoires in COVID-19. Overall study: Both acute and convalescent COVID-19 samples were obtained from the United States, Italy and Spain. The analysed material was cDNA or gDNA that came from T cells, B-cell-depleted T cells, or PBMCs.

The CDR3 has 14 amino acids. Trimming pared 4 bases from V and 3 bases from J, leaving 12 bases between. Per germline, CDR1 MRHNA and CDR2 SNTAGT. As handled by the study authors: Amplification with reference gene primers provided the estimates of nucleated cell counts. Produced via immunoSEQ multiplex PCR; TCRdb's table is partial and in-frame only. That table furnishes V, J and clone size, whereas the DNA furnished D and trimming. This sample has about 150,000 clones, with approximately 87% found just once. The V and J genes are TRBV6-4 and TRBJ1-2; D is possibly TRBD1 (6 bases). Sequenced material: peripheral blood. This receptor was obtained from an elderly man with acute or convalescent COVID-19. The CDR3 DNA reads as TGTGCCAGCAGTGTAACAGGGCGAGACTATGGCTACACCTTC. Protein product: CASSVTGRDYGYTF.